The clone carrying this TCR beta chain was counted ten times or more. The antigen remains unidentified. Time point here: patch test 1, 2 weeks after DPC sensitization. Treatment of the sample: therapeutic diphenylcyclopropenone sensitization with weekly scalp DPC. Only after blood had been drawn was each patch test applied. The donor pool consisted of alopecia patients aged 18 to 70 years, considered suitable for DPC. The germline V gene has CDR1 LNHDA and CDR2 SQIVND (reference sequence). V shed 7 bases and J shed 1 base, with 16 bases lying between them. The CDR3 is 15 amino acids. The source of the sample is a study of human T cells and chemical hapten exposure. MiXCR was run by TCRdb on the RACE reads, yielding one entry per CDR3 protein. The sample has some 120,000 distinct CDR3 sequences, around 10% seen once. General observations from the study: The immune response of these alopecia patients might not match healthy individuals'.

The chain couples TRBV19 to TRBJ1-2; no definite D call. This specimen was whole blood, taken in connection with sensitization to the hapten diphenylcyclopropenone (DPC). This receptor was identified in a woman between 45 and 60 years old with alopecia areata. Some clones in this sample may be carry-over from other donors' samples. Written as DNA, the CDR3 is TGTGCCAGTAACATCCCCCGGGAAATTAACTATGGCTACACCTTC. It codes for CASNIPREINYGYTF.